This T cell receptor (beta chain) was found in a study of blood T cell repertoires in COVID-19. The method was immunoSEQ multiplex PCR; TCRdb's version includes in-frame clones alone and lacks a portion of them. There are approximately 350,000 clones in the sample; 70% to 90% occur only once, and approximately 3% lies in the top ten. The CDR3 runs 13 residues. The V and J ends lost 3 bases and 5 bases respectively, with 8 bases between them. The germline gives CDR1 MGHRA, CDR2 YSYEKL. What was sequenced was peripheral blood. V and J are TRBV4-1 and TRBJ2-1; D not certain. This clonotype was obtained from a woman aged 25 to 39 with COVID-19, enrolled during active disease. CDR3 sequence (DNA): TGCGCCAGCAGCCACCGACTTGACAATGAGCAGTTCTTC. Protein: CASSHRLDNEQFF.